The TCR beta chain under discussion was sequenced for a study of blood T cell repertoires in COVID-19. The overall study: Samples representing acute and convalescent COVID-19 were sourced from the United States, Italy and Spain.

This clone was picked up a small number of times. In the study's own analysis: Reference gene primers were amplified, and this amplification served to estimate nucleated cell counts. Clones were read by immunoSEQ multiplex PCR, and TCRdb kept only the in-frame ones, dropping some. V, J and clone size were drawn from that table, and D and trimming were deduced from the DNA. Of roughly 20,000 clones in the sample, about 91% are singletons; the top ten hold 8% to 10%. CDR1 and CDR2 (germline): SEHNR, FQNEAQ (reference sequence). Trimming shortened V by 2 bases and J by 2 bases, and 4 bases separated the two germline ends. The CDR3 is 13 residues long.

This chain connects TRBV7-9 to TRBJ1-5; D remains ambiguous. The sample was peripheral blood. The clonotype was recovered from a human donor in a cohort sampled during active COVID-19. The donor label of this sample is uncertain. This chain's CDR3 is CASSLQGNQPQHF. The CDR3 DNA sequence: TGTGCCAGCAGCTTACAGGGCAATCAGCCCCAGCATTTT.